One and the same sample provided the 18 T cell receptor beta chains below, sequenced in a study of type 1 regulatory T cells. TCRdb itself ran the reads through MiXCR, one entry per CDR3 protein. The sample holds 68,000 or so distinct CDR3 sequences, nearly 50% seen once. These receptors have no identified antigens. Sample: cultured non-Tr1 T cells, either the whole culture or a sorted T cell fraction (not recorded which). These receptors all stem from a human donor in good health.

This clonotype occurred a few times. V and J are TRBV20-1 and TRBJ2-2; D possibly corresponds to TRBD1 (5 bases). Trimming removed 3 bases from V and 4 bases from J, with 18 bases in between. The CDR3 has 16 residues. CDR1 DFQATT and CDR2 SNEGSKA come from the germline V gene (reference sequence). DNA for the CDR3: TGCAGTGCTAGCAGGGCAGGGCAAAGAGTCACCGGGGAGCTGTTTTTT. As protein: CSASRAGQRVTGELFF.

The genes are TRBV28 and TRBJ1-1; D is possibly TRBD1 (6 bases). Trimming took off 10 bases at V and 4 bases at J, with 19 bases between the two ends. The length of the CDR3 is 14 residues. CDR1 MDHEN and CDR2 SYDVKM come from the germline V gene. CDR3 amino acids: CATDLITGTTEAFF. The CDR3 DNA sequence: TGTGCCACCGACCTAATAACAGGGACCACTGAAGCTTTCTTT.

This clonotype was seen only a few times. The rearrangement joins TRBV10-3 to TRBJ2-7; 10 positions match TRBD2. Germline V gene lookup returns CDR1 ENHRY and CDR2 SYGVKD. The CDR3 covers 20 residues. The junction had 17 bases not matched to a gene; V was cut back by 2 bases and J by 1 base. In nucleotides, the CDR3 is TGTGCCATCAGTGAGCTGGGCATAGGGGTCCTAGCGGGGGAATCCTACGAGCAGTACTTC. As protein: CAISELGIGVLAGESYEQYF.

This clonotype has at least ten counts. This chain links TRBV12-3 or TRBV12-4 with TRBJ2-1; D uncertain. The CDR3 spans 12 residues. Trimming removed 7 bases from V and 7 bases from J, with 11 bases in between. In DNA, the CDR3 is TGTGCCAGCACCTCTTTCGGGAATGAGCAGTTCTTC. Its translation: CASTSFGNEQFF.

This chain joins TRBV20-1 and TRBJ1-1, with a weak D call TRBD1 (6 bases). V dropped 6 bases and J dropped 0 bases, with 14 bases sitting between them. The CDR3 is 14 residues long. Germline V lookup: CDR1 DFQATT, CDR2 SNEGSKA (reference sequence). This chain's CDR3 is CSANGGGLNTEAFF. The CDR3 DNA reads TGCAGTGCCAACGGAGGGGGGTTGAACACTGAAGCTTTCTTT.

The chain employs TRBV7-2 and TRBJ1-5, with D tentatively TRBD1 (5 bases). V lost 1 base to trimming and J lost 7 bases, with 14 bases between them. Per germline, CDR1 SGHTA and CDR2 FQGNSA. The length of the CDR3 is 15 residues. CDR3 sequence: CASSLVQGSGQPQHF. The CDR3 DNA sequence: TGTGCCAGCAGCTTAGTCCAGGGCTCCGGGCAGCCCCAGCATTTT.

The rearrangement links TRBV12-3 or TRBV12-4 to TRBJ1-2; 8 nucleotides align to TRBD1. The CDR3 covers 15 residues. J gave up 1 base and V 8 bases, and 9 bases lay outside the gene matches. For the CDR3, the DNA is TGTGCCAGCGTAAGATCAGGGGGCAGTAACTATGGCTACACCTTC. Protein sequence: CASVRSGGSNYGYTF.

J is TRBJ2-1 and V is TRBV5-1; 9 positions agree with TRBD1. The trim removed 7 bases at V and 4 bases at J, leaving 6 bases unmatched. Germline V gene lookup returns CDR1 SGHRS and CDR2 YFSETQ. This CDR3 contains 14 residues. The chain's CDR3 is CASSPGTGYNEQFF. In DNA, the CDR3 is TGCGCCAGCTCCCCCGGGACAGGGTACAATGAGCAGTTCTTC.

The chain recombines TRBV30 with TRBJ2-1, with no clear D. V was shortened by 0 bases and J by 9 bases, with 6 bases between the two germline ends. Germline CDR1 reads GTSNPN; CDR2 reads SVGIG (reference sequence). The CDR3 sequence is 11 residues long. The CDR3 region has the DNA TGTGCCTGGAGTGTCCTTGGTGAGCAGTTCTTC. Amino acid sequence: CAWSVLGEQFF.

The chain carries TRBV7-2 and TRBJ2-3; possibly TRBD2 for D (6 bases). The CDR3 has 16 amino acids. Trimming stripped 2 bases from V and 4 bases from J, with 16 bases between. Germline CDR1 reads SGHTA; CDR2 reads FQGNSA. The CDR3 nucleotides are TGTGCCAGCAGCTTATATACGCGGGGTTCCTCAGATACGCAGTATTTT. Translating it yields CASSLYTRGSSDTQYF.

In its sample, this clonotype was seen a few times. V gene TRBV9 combines with J gene TRBJ2-3, with 11 positions matching TRBD2. CDR1 is SGDLS and CDR2 is YYNGEE in the germline V gene. The V and J ends lost 2 bases and 1 base, in that order; junction bases with no gene match: 9. This CDR3 has 18 amino acids. CDR3 in amino acids: CASSVSGGAAAGTDTQYF. The CDR3 DNA is TGTGCCAGCAGCGTTAGCGGGGGGGCCGCCGCTGGCACAGATACGCAGTATTTT.

This clonotype has only a few counts. The chain has TRBV20-1 and TRBJ2-3; 13 positions agree with TRBD2. The CDR3 extends over 15 amino acids. J gave up 7 bases and V 6 bases, and 10 bases lay outside the gene matches. The germline V gene encodes CDR1 DFQATT and CDR2 SNEGSKA (reference sequence). DNA of the CDR3: TGCAGTGCCCCAACACCGGGACTAGCGGGGTATACGCAGTATTTT. Translated: CSAPTPGLAGYTQYF.

The rearrangement uses TRBV27 and TRBJ2-1, with D unclear. With 5 bases removed from V and 10 bases from J, the gap between germline ends came to 15 bases. The CDR3 is 13 residues long. CDR1 is MNHEY, CDR2 SMNVEV, per germline (reference sequence). In DNA, the CDR3 is TGTGCCAGCAGTCCCAGACCCACCGCGGAGCAGTTCTTC. This gives the protein CASSPRPTAEQFF.

In its sample, this clonotype was seen a few times. The chain has TRBV6-5 and TRBJ2-4; a weak D match, TRBD2 (7 bases). Trimming left V 5 bases short and J 8 bases short, with 22 bases between. Germline CDR1 is MNHEY and CDR2 is SVGAGI. The CDR3 has 16 amino acids. CDR3 DNA: TGTGCCAGCAGTCGACGGCGAGGGGGGGCGGGGGACATTCAGTACTTC. Protein sequence: CASSRRRGGAGDIQYF.

The J gene is TRBJ2-5, the V gene TRBV4-2, with 8 bases fitting TRBD1. The CDR3 is 15 residues long. Germline loops: CDR1 LGHNA, CDR2 YNFKEQ. The J segment lost 3 bases and the V segment lost 4 bases, leaving 7 bases of the junction unmatched. CDR3: CASSPRTGPKETQYF. In nucleotides, the CDR3 is TGTGCCAGCAGCCCCCGGACAGGGCCTAAAGAGACCCAGTACTTC.

This clonotype was observed a few times. The junction does not match germline at one end; this may be a read error. The V gene is TRBV2, the J gene TRBJ2-5; TRBD1 is a possible D gene (6 bases). Germline assignment: CDR1 SNHLY and CDR2 FYNNEI. This CDR3 is built from 16 residues. The CDR3 bases are TGTGCCAGCAGCGAAGGAGCTACAGGGTCTGGCGAGACCCAGTACTTC. Protein sequence: CASSEGATGSGETQYF.

This rearrangement joins TRBV6-1 to TRBJ1-5; 9 bases align to TRBD1. CDR3 length: 16 residues. The germline gives CDR1 MNHNS, CDR2 SASEGT. Trimming removed 6 bases from V and 0 bases from J; junction bases left unmatched: 6. In DNA, the CDR3 is TGTGCCAGCAGCACAGGGGGCGTATATAGCAATCAGCCCCAGCATTTT. It specifies CASSTGGVYSNQPQHF.

This clonotype has only a few counts. The chain combines TRBV4-1 with TRBJ1-1; 7 bases are shared with TRBD1. Germline V CDR1 and CDR2: MGHRA, YSYEKL. After removal of 2 bases from V and 1 base from J, the junction contained 4 bases not matched to a gene. This CDR3 contains 15 residues. The CDR3 here is CASSQIGGQNTEAFF. DNA of the CDR3: TGCGCCAGCAGCCAAATAGGGGGCCAGAACACTGAAGCTTTCTTT.